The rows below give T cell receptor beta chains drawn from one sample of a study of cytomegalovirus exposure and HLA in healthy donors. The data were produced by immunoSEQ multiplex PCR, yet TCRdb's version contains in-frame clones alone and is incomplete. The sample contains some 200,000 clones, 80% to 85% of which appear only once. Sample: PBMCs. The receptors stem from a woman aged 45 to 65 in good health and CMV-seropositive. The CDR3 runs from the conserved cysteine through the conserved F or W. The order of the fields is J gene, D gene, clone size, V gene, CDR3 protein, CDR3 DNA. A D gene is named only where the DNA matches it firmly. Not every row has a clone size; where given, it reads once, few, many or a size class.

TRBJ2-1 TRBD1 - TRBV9 CASSLGQGSKLEQFF TGTGCCAGCAGCTTAGGACAGGGAAGTAAACTTGAGCAGTTCTTC
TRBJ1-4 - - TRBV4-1 CASSQDLAGLWEKLFF TGCGCCAGCAGCCAAGATCTTGCAGGGCTTTGGGAAAAACTGTTTTTT
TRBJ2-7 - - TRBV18 CASSGGSYEQYF TGTGCCAGCTCGGGAGGCTCCTACGAGCAGTACTTC
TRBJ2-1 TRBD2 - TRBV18 CASSPITTSGDEQFF TGTGCCAGCTCACCAATAACTACTAGCGGCGATGAGCAGTTCTTC
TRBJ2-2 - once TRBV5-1 CASSLDRETGELFF TGCGCCAGCAGCTTGGACAGGGAGACCGGGGAGCTGTTTTTT
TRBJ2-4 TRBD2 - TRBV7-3 CASSLEGVAGGLAKNSQYF TGTGCCAGCAGCTTGGAGGGAGTAGCGGGAGGACTAGCCAAAAACAGTCAGTACTTC
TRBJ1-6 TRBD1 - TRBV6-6 CASSPDRAQSPLHF TGTGCCAGCAGTCCTGACAGGGCCCAATCACCCCTCCACTTT
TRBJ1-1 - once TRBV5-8 CASSLSPRDFEAFF TGTGCCAGCAGCTTGAGTCCTCGGGACTTCGAAGCTTTCTTT
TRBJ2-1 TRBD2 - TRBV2 CASSPSGTRGDEQFF TGTGCCAGCAGTCCTAGCGGGACCAGGGGGGATGAGCAGTTCTTC
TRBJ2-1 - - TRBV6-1 CASSERRGGVTEQFF TGTGCCAGCAGTGAAAGGAGGGGGGGGGTTACTGAGCAGTTCTTC
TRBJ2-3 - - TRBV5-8 CASSLPGGEYTDTQYF TGTGCCAGCAGCTTGCCCGGTGGGGAGTACACAGATACGCAGTATTTT
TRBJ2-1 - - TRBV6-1 CASSERPGLGGPSSYNEQFF TGTGCCAGCAGTGAGAGGCCGGGTCTAGGGGGTCCAAGCTCCTACAATGAGCAGTTCTTC
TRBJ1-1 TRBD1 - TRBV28 CASSFLSGGLNTEAFF TGTGCCAGCAGTTTTTTGTCAGGGGGATTGAACACTGAAGCTTTCTTT
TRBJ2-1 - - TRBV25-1 CASSELGSSYNEQFF TGTGCCAGCAGTGAATTGGGGAGCTCCTACAATGAGCAGTTCTTC
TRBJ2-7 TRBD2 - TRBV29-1 CSVDLSGGSEVWYEQYF TGCAGCGTTGATTTATCGGGGGGGTCAGAGGTCTGGTACGAGCAGTACTTC
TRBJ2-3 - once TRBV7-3 CASSTQGGLTDTQYF TGTGCCAGCAGCACCCAGGGGGGCCTCACAGATACGCAGTATTTT
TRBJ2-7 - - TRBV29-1 CSVRSPGYEQYF TGCAGCGTGCGGTCTCCGGGCTACGAGCAGTACTTC
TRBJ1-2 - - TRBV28 CASMGGGVGYGYTF TGTGCCAGCATGGGCGGGGGCGTGGGCTATGGCTACACCTTC
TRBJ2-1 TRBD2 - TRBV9 CASSVEERGKSYNEQFF TGTGCCAGCAGCGTAGAAGAGCGGGGCAAATCCTACAATGAGCAGTTCTTC
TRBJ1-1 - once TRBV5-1 CASSLVGDGGTEAFF TGCGCCAGCAGCTTGGTGGGGGACGGGGGCACTGAAGCTTTCTTT
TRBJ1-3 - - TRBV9 CASSVAADSSGNTIYF TGTGCCAGCAGCGTAGCTGCCGACAGTAGCGGAAACACCATATATTTT
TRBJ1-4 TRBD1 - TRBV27 CASSRDRWEKLFF TGTGCCAGCAGTCGGGACAGGTGGGAAAAACTGTTTTTT
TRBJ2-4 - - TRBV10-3 CASSPQLAKNSQYF TGTGCCTCGAGCCCTCAACTAGCCAAAAACAGTCAGTACTTC
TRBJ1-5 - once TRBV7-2 CASSLWSGNNQPQHF TGTGCCAGCAGCTTATGGTCGGGGAACAATCAGCCCCAGCATTTT
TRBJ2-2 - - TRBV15 CATSEPGNSGDTGELFF TGTGCCACCAGCGAGCCGGGCAATTCGGGGGACACCGGGGAGCTGTTTTTT
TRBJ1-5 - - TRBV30 CAWSVGSNQPQHF TGTGCCTGGAGTGTGGGCAGCAATCAGCCCCAGCATTTT
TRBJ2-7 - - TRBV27 CASRLVFNMHEQYF TGTGCCAGCAGACTAGTGTTTAATATGCACGAGCAGTACTTC
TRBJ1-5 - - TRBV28 CASMTGLGSQPQHF TGTGCCAGCATGACGGGGTTAGGTAGTCAGCCCCAGCATTTT
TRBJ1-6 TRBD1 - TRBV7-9 CASSFGQGAYNSPLHF TGTGCCAGCAGCTTCGGACAGGGGGCCTATAATTCACCCCTCCACTTT
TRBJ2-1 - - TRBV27 CASSSTGLGEQFF TGTGCCAGCAGTTCCACAGGGCTGGGTGAGCAGTTCTTC
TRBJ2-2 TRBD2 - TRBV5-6 CASLPPIAGGAGELFF TGTGCCAGCCTCCCCCCCATAGCGGGAGGAGCCGGGGAGCTGTTTTTT
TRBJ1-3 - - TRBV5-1 CASSSTGPTGNTIYF TGCGCCAGCAGCTCAACAGGGCCAACAGGAAACACCATATATTTT
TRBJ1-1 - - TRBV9 CASSVALNTEAFF TGTGCCAGCAGCGTAGCTCTGAACACTGAAGCTTTCTTT
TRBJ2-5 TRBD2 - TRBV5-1 CASSNGTSGGETQYF TGCGCCAGCAGCAACGGGACTTCGGGAGGAGAGACCCAGTACTTC
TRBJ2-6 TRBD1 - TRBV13 CASTKDRASSGANVLTF TGTGCCAGCACAAAAGACAGGGCGAGCTCTGGGGCCAACGTCCTGACTTTC
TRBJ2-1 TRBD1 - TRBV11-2 CASSLYTGGPLNYNEQFF TGTGCCAGCAGCTTATACACAGGGGGACCACTAAACTACAATGAGCAGTTCTTC
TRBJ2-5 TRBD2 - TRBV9 CASSTQAGVGETQYF TGTGCCAGCAGCACCCAAGCGGGAGTAGGGGAGACCCAGTACTTC
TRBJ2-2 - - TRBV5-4 CASSLTGSFGELFF TGTGCCAGCAGCTTGACGGGTTCGTTCGGGGAGCTGTTTTTT
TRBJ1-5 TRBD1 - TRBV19 CASSRGTGAIGNQPQHF TGTGCCAGTAGCAGAGGGACAGGGGCGATAGGCAATCAGCCCCAGCATTTT
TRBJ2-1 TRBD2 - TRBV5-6 CASSFRTSGGLSYNEQFF TGTGCCAGCAGCTTCCGGACTAGCGGGGGCCTCTCCTACAATGAGCAGTTCTTC
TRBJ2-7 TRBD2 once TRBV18 CASSPPGTRVREQYF TGTGCCAGCTCACCCCCCGGGACTAGAGTCCGGGAGCAGTACTTC
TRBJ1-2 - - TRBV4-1 CASSQDQGWDGYTF TGCGCCAGCAGCCAAGATCAGGGCTGGGATGGCTACACCTTC
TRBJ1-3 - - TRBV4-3 CASSQDLREGGNTIYF TGCGCCAGCAGCCAAGATCTGAGGGAAGGTGGAAACACCATATATTTT
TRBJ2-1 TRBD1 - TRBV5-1 CASSPGTGGNEQFF TGCGCCAGCAGCCCCGGGACAGGGGGGAATGAGCAGTTCTTC
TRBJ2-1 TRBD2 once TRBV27 CASSPGLVSEQFF TGTGCCAGTTCACCGGGACTAGTGTCTGAGCAGTTCTTC
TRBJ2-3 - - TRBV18 CASSSSTDTQYF TGTGCCAGCTCCTCTAGCACAGATACGCAGTATTTT